Listed here are 5 T cell receptor beta chains from one sample, sequenced in a study of neurological immune-mediated disorders. TCRdb recomputed calls from the 5' RACE reads with MiXCR, one row per CDR3 protein. The profile shows 90,000 to 100,000 distinct CDR3 sequences, 3.5% of them singletons. Sequenced input: PBMCs. These receptors all come from a woman under 30 with multiple sclerosis.

This clonotype was found many times. The chain is built from TRBV11-2 and TRBJ1-3; D not resolved. Looked up from germline, CDR1 is SGHAT and CDR2 is FQNNGV. V shed 4 bases and J shed 0 bases, with 13 bases lying between them. The CDR3 spans 16 residues. CDR3 in amino acids: CASSYLSGYSGNTIYF. CDR3 nucleotides: TGTGCCAGCAGCTACCTCTCGGGCTACTCTGGAAACACCATATATTTT.

This clonotype was seen ten or more times. The CDR3 DNA follows: TGTGCCACCCTAAACAGGGGATTCGGAAACACCATATATTTT. Protein: CATLNRGFGNTIYF. The chain links TRBV28 to TRBJ1-3; 7 bases align to TRBD1. The V gene end was trimmed by 10 bases and the J gene end by 4 bases; junction bases not matched to a gene: 10. Germline V gene lookup returns CDR1 MDHEN and CDR2 SYDVKM. The CDR3 contains 14 residues.

This clonotype was seen repeatedly, ten times or more. The chain recombines TRBV5-1 with TRBJ1-2; a weak D match, TRBD1 (6 bases). The CDR3 contains 14 residues. The germline V gene has CDR1 SGHRS and CDR2 YFSETQ. V was trimmed by 4 bases and J by 8 bases, leaving 18 bases between them. The CDR3 DNA reads TGCGCCAGCAGCAGAGCAGGGGAAGGGGACGGCTACACCTTC. This sequence encodes CASSRAGEGDGYTF.

This clonotype was detected many times. V is TRBV4-3 and J is TRBJ1-2, with D possibly TRBD1 on 5 matching bases. Germline CDR1 and CDR2: LGHNA and YSLEER. The CDR3 consists of 16 residues. Trimming took 0 bases from V and 1 from J, leaving 12 bases between them. This chain's CDR3 is CASSQDIRGGNYGYTF. The CDR3 coding sequence is TGCGCCAGCAGCCAAGATATAAGGGGCGGTAACTATGGCTACACCTTC.

In this sample, this clonotype turned up many times. This chain uses TRBV11-2 with TRBJ2-2, with a weak D call TRBD1 (6 bases). The CDR3 runs 15 residues. The V end was cut by 4 bases, the J end by 4 bases, with 13 bases between. Germline V gives CDR1 SGHAT, CDR2 FQNNGV. The CDR3 nucleotides read TGTGCCAGCAGCTCAAATTACAGGGCCACCGGGGAGCTGTTTTTT. Translation gives CASSSNYRATGELFF.